This T cell receptor (beta chain) emerged from a study of blood T cell repertoires in COVID-19. About the study: The study drew acute and convalescent COVID-19 samples from the United States, Italy and Spain. Sample material is recorded as cDNA or gDNA derived from T cells, B-cell-depleted T cells, or PBMCs.

This CDR3 contains 17 residues. From germline, CDR1 is KGHSH and CDR2 LQKENI. V shed 3 bases and J shed 3 bases, with 18 bases lying between them. Assay used: immunoSEQ multiplex PCR; TCRdb lists only in-frame clones, some missing. Altogether some 270,000 clones are present, roughly nine tenths being singletons, with the ten largest covering approximately 4.6%. This clone was observed a single time. The specimen sequenced was peripheral blood. The chain carries TRBV18 and TRBJ2-1, with a tentative D call TRBD2 (8 bases). The TCR comes from a woman between 40 and 55 years old who had recovered from COVID-19. CDR3 amino acids: CASSPREEGASYNEQFF. CDR3 DNA: TGTGCCAGCTCACCGCGGGAGGAGGGGGCCAGCTACAATGAGCAGTTCTTC.